This is a list of T cell receptor beta chains from one sample in a study of blood T cell repertoires in COVID-19. Sequencing was performed with immunoSEQ multiplex PCR; in TCRdb, only in-frame clones are kept and a portion is missing. This table holds about 230,000 clones, 75% to 90% found once. Sequences were obtained from peripheral blood. The receptors come from a woman in her sixties or seventies with active or convalescent COVID-19. Both conserved end residues are part of each CDR3. D genes are given only for firm matches. Part of the rows lack a size; the others show once, few, many or a class for expanded clones.

14,-,TRBJ1-2,TRBV4-3,-,TGCGCCAGCAGCCAAGAGGTTTACAGGGCTGGCTACACCTTC,CASSQEVYRAGYTF
13,-,TRBJ2-2,TRBV3-1/TRBV3-2,TRBD2,TGTGCCAGCAGGCGGGGGGGCGACGGGGAGCTGTTTTTT,CASRRGGDGELFF
15,-,TRBJ2-3,TRBV2,TRBD2,TGTGCCAGCAGTGACTTGGCGGGGGGGGCAGATACGCAGTATTTT,CASSDLAGGADTQYF
13,few,TRBJ1-6,TRBV5-5,-,TGTGCCAGCAGCTTGGATCCGAATTCACCCCTCCACTTT,CASSLDPNSPLHF
17,-,TRBJ1-5,TRBV28,TRBD1,TGTGCCAGCAGCCCACAGGAAGGGGGCTATAGCAATCAGCCCCAGCATTTT,CASSPQEGGYSNQPQHF
14,once,TRBJ2-3,TRBV5-1,-,TGCGCCAGCAGCGCCGACAGGAATCCAGATACGCAGTATTTT,CASSADRNPDTQYF
14,-,TRBJ2-2,TRBV5-1,-,TGCGCCAGCAGCGCCACCCAGGGTCCCGGGGAGCTGTTTTTT,CASSATQGPGELFF
14,-,TRBJ1-5,TRBV6-2/TRBV6-3,-,TGTGCCAGCAGTCCGGGGGGCGGAAATCAGCCCCAGCATTTT,CASSPGGGNQPQHF
16,-,TRBJ2-5,TRBV3-1/TRBV3-2,TRBD2,TGTGCCAGCAGCCAAGACCCCGGGACTAGGGGAGAGACCCAGTACTTC,CASSQDPGTRGETQYF
16,-,TRBJ1-4,TRBV25-1,-,TGTGCCGCAGGAGGGGGACTAAGTGCAACTAATGAAAAACTGTTTTTT,CAAGGGLSATNEKLFF
12,-,TRBJ1-1,TRBV6-6,-,TGTGCCAGCGGGGGGGCTTTAGGTGAAGCTTTCTTT,CASGGALGEAFF
15,-,TRBJ1-1,TRBV28,-,TGTGCCAGCAGGGGTACAGGGCGGGGGGACACTGAAGCTTTCTTT,CASRGTGRGDTEAFF
17,-,TRBJ2-1,TRBV5-1,TRBD2,TGCGCCAGCAGCCCCGGGACTAGCGTCGAATCGTACAATGAGCAGTTCTTC,CASSPGTSVESYNEQFF
13,few,TRBJ1-5,TRBV2,-,TGTGCCAGCAGAACAGACAGAGTACAGCCCCAGCATTTT,CASRTDRVQPQHF
13,once,TRBJ1-1,TRBV30,-,TGTGCCTGGAGTTGGGGGGGGACGGCTGAAGCTTTCTTT,CAWSWGGTAEAFF
14,once,TRBJ1-2,TRBV5-6,TRBD1,TGTGCCAGCAGCTTCCCGGGACAGGGAGGAGGCTACACCTTC,CASSFPGQGGGYTF
14,-,TRBJ1-2,TRBV5-1,TRBD1,TGCGCCAGCAGCATGACAGGGGGCGACTTTGGCTACACCTTC,CASSMTGGDFGYTF
13,-,TRBJ1-2,TRBV12-3/TRBV12-4,TRBD1,TGTGCCAGCAGATCGACAGGGCACTATGGCTACACCTTC,CASRSTGHYGYTF
20,-,TRBJ2-1,TRBV28,TRBD2,TGTGCCAGCAGTTCCCTCCGCGGACTAGCGGGAGGCGGACTCTACAATGAGCAGTTCTTC,CASSSLRGLAGGGLYNEQFF
12,-,TRBJ2-1,TRBV6-6,-,TGTGCCAGCAGTTACTCGGGCTATGAGCAGTTCTTC,CASSYSGYEQFF
15,few,TRBJ2-3,TRBV27,-,TGTGCCAGCGCCTGGGGGGATTCTAGCACAGATACGCAGTATTTT,CASAWGDSSTDTQYF
14,-,TRBJ1-3,TRBV25-1,-,TGTGCCAGCATCCCAGGGGCTACTGGAAACACCATATATTTT,CASIPGATGNTIYF
16,-,TRBJ1-5,TRBV19,-,TGTGCCAGTAGTATCAGGAAGGGCTTTGAGGGTCAGCCCCAGCATTTT,CASSIRKGFEGQPQHF
15,-,TRBJ2-2,TRBV5-4,-,TGTGCCAGCAGCTTGGGGGGTGAGGGCACCGGGGAGCTGTTTTTT,CASSLGGEGTGELFF
16,-,TRBJ1-1,TRBV7-9,-,TGTGCCAGCAGCCGCCCCAGTCGGGGGATGAACACTGAAGCTTTCTTT,CASSRPSRGMNTEAFF
14,-,TRBJ2-7,TRBV25-1,-,TGTGCCAGCAGTGAATTTCCGACAGACTACGAGCAGTACTTC,CASSEFPTDYEQYF
12,-,TRBJ1-2,TRBV11-2,-,TGTGCCAGCAGCTTTTGGGGGGGTCGCTACACCTTC,CASSFWGGRYTF
15,once,TRBJ1-2,TRBV10-3,-,TGTGCCATCAGTGAGTCAAACTCAGCGTTCCATGGCTACACCTTC,CAISESNSAFHGYTF
14,-,TRBJ1-1,TRBV5-1,-,TGCGCCAGCAGCAAGGACAGCATGAACACTGAAGCTTTCTTT,CASSKDSMNTEAFF
14,-,TRBJ1-1,TRBV18,-,TGTGCCAGCTCACCCGATTCAGGGATAACTGAAGCTTTCTTT,CASSPDSGITEAFF
14,-,TRBJ1-1,TRBV18,-,TGTGCCAGCTCCTCTACGGGAGGGGGCACTGAAGCTTTCTTT,CASSSTGGGTEAFF
19,-,TRBJ1-1,TRBV4-1,TRBD1,TGCGCCAGCAGCCGCTTACCTTCGGGGTTGACAGGGAGAAACACTGAAGCTTTCTTT,CASSRLPSGLTGRNTEAFF
14,few,TRBJ1-6,TRBV30,-,TGTGCCTGGAGTGTGGCTGATTATAATTCACCCCTCCACTTT,CAWSVADYNSPLHF
13,once,TRBJ1-1,TRBV19,-,TGTGCCAGTAGGCGGGACTTGGGCGGGTCAGCTTTCTTT,CASRRDLGGSAFF
17,-,TRBJ1-2,TRBV19,TRBD1,TGTGCCAGTACCGAAGGGACAGGGGGGTACGAGAACTATGGCTACACCTTC,CASTEGTGGYENYGYTF
16,few,TRBJ2-2,TRBV6-2/TRBV6-3,TRBD2,TGTGCCAGCAGTCAGAGCGGGGGCCACATCACCGGGGAGCTGTTTTTT,CASSQSGGHITGELFF
12,-,TRBJ1-2,TRBV19,-,TGTGCCAGTAGCGCCCAGAGGATGGGCTACACCTTC,CASSAQRMGYTF
15,-,TRBJ2-1,TRBV7-3,TRBD2,TGTGCCAGCAGCTTAGCCGGGGGGGACTACAATGAGCAGTTCTTC,CASSLAGGDYNEQFF
14,-,TRBJ1-2,TRBV28,TRBD1,TGTGCCAGCATCTCGGGGCAGGGGGCTCGAGGCTACACCTTC,CASISGQGARGYTF
12,-,TRBJ1-2,TRBV2,-,TGTGCCAGCAGTGCCGGACTCTATGGCTACACCTTC,CASSAGLYGYTF
14,-,TRBJ1-2,TRBV7-8,-,TGTGCCAGCAGCTCCCAGGGGAAAAACTATGGCTACACCTTC,CASSSQGKNYGYTF
15,-,TRBJ2-2,TRBV4-1,-,TGCGCCAGCAGCCGGCGGGGAAAAGACACCGGGGAGCTGTTTTTT,CASSRRGKDTGELFF
17,-,TRBJ1-3,TRBV5-5,-,TGTGCCAGCAGCTCGTACCAAATATCGGTGAGGGGAAACACCATATATTTT,CASSSYQISVRGNTIYF
15,-,TRBJ2-2,TRBV3-1/TRBV3-2,-,TGTGCCAGCAGCCAAGAGGGCTCGAACACCGGGGAGCTGTTTTTT,CASSQEGSNTGELFF
14,-,TRBJ2-5,TRBV5-4,-,TGTGCCAGCAGCTTGAACCAGGGTGAAGAGACCCAGTACTTC,CASSLNQGEETQYF
15,-,TRBJ1-2,TRBV7-2,TRBD1,TGTGCCAGCAGCTTAGCAAGTAGACAGGGGAATGGCTACACCTTC,CASSLASRQGNGYTF
16,-,TRBJ2-1,TRBV5-1,TRBD2,TGCGCCAGCAGCTTTCCCGGACTAGCGGGGGAGGGTGAGCAGTTCTTC,CASSFPGLAGEGEQFF
18,-,TRBJ2-3,TRBV19,TRBD2,TGTGCCAGTAGTAGGGGAAGGACTAGCGGGGGCGGCACAGATACGCAGTATTTT,CASSRGRTSGGGTDTQYF
14,-,TRBJ1-1,TRBV19,TRBD1,TGTGCCAGTAGTTCCTTCGACAGGGACACTGAAGCTTTCTTT,CASSSFDRDTEAFF
16,once,TRBJ2-1,TRBV9,TRBD2,TGTGCCAGCAGCGTAGTTGGTAGCGGGGTACACAATGAGCAGTTCTTC,CASSVVGSGVHNEQFF
13,-,TRBJ1-5,TRBV28,-,TGTGCCAGCGGGGAGGGAAGCTATCAGCCCCAGCATTTT,CASGEGSYQPQHF
16,-,TRBJ2-2,TRBV6-6,TRBD1,TGTGCCAGCAGTTATCCCGGACAGGGGAACACCGGGGAGCTGTTTTTT,CASSYPGQGNTGELFF
16,once,TRBJ1-5,TRBV7-7,TRBD1,TGTGCCAGCAGCTCCCGGGACAGGGGGAGCAATCAGCCCCAGCATTTT,CASSSRDRGSNQPQHF
12,once,TRBJ2-7,TRBV28,-,TGTGCCAGCAGGACTCTCGGGTACGAGCAGTACTTC,CASRTLGYEQYF
16,-,TRBJ2-1,TRBV3-1/TRBV3-2,-,TGTGCCAGCAGCCAAGGGGTGCGGGGTTTCTACAATGAGCAGTTCTTC,CASSQGVRGFYNEQFF